This TCR beta chain originates from a study of human T cells and chemical hapten exposure. Background on the study: TCR yield per sample varied, mainly due to pooled library volumes.

Trimming left V 2 bases short and J 1 base short, with 8 bases between. The CDR3 sequence is 14 residues long. Germline lookup yields CDR1 KGHSH and CDR2 LQKENI. The library attached unique molecular identifiers to individual cDNA molecules. In the authors' methods: Per-sample TCR counts ranged from about 23,224 to 750,000, median 95,638. TCRdb used MiXCR to reprocess the RACE reads, holding one entry per CDR3 protein. The V and J calls were not made by the authors but by TCRdb's processing. The sample records more than 60,000 distinct CDR3 sequences, under 13% being singletons. Time point here: patch test 2, 6 weeks after DPC sensitization. Noted treatment: therapeutic diphenylcyclopropenone sensitization with weekly scalp DPC. This clonotype was picked up many times.

The specimen comprised whole blood, sampled in connection with sensitization to the hapten diphenylcyclopropenone (DPC). This chain connects TRBV18 to TRBJ1-1; D is uncertain. The receptor comes from a woman aged 45-59 years with alopecia areata. Some clones in this sample may be carry-over from other donors' samples. This CDR3 is CASSPKQKNTEAFF. For the CDR3, the DNA is TGTGCCAGCTCACCAAAGCAGAAGAACACTGAAGCTTTCTTT.